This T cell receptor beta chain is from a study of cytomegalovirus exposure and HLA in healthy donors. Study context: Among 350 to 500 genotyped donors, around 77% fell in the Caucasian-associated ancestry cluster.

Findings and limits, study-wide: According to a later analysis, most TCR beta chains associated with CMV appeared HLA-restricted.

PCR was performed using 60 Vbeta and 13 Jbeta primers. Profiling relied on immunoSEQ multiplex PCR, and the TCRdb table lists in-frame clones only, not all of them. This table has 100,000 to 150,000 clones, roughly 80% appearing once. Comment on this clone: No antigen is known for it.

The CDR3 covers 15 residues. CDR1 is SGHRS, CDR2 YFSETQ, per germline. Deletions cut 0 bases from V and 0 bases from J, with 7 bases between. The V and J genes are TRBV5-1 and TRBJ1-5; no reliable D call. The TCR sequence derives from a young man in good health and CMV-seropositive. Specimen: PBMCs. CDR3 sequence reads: CASSLEPGSNQPQHF. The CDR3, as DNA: TGCGCCAGCAGCTTGGAACCGGGTAGCAATCAGCCCCAGCATTTT.